The 14 T cell receptor beta chains in this list originate from one sample, sequenced in a study of blood T cell repertoires in COVID-19. Sequenced by immunoSEQ multiplex PCR; TCRdb stores in-frame clones only, minus some. The sample lists around 300,000 clones, about nine tenths seen once, with around 2% in the top ten. The material sequenced was peripheral blood. These receptor sequences come from a man in his forties or fifties with acute or convalescent COVID-19.

The sample holds a few counts of this clone. This sequence joins TRBV10-1 and TRBJ2-2; 7 bases map to TRBD1. Germline CDR1 is WNHNN and CDR2 is SYGVQD (reference sequence). This CDR3 is built from 15 residues. J gave up 3 bases and V 5 bases, and 6 bases lay outside the gene matches. DNA for the CDR3: TGCGCCAGCAGTCCTGACGACAGGGACACCGGGGAGCTGTTTTTT. Amino acid sequence: CASSPDDRDTGELFF.

The V and J genes are TRBV5-6 and TRBJ1-4, with D maybe TRBD1 (5 bases). The length of the CDR3 is 14 residues. Germline CDR1 is SGHDT and CDR2 is YYEEEE. Between the trimmed V and J ends, which lost 4 bases and 7 bases, there was a span of 14 bases. The CDR3 bases are TGTGCCAGCAGCCCGTGGGGGGAATCTGAAAAACTGTTTTTT. Translating gives CASSPWGESEKLFF.

The genes are TRBV18 and TRBJ2-3; 7 bases match TRBD1. The CDR3 has 15 residues. Trimming at V came to 3 bases and at J to 5 bases, leaving 8 bases not matched to a gene. The germline CDR1 and CDR2 sequences are KGHSH and LQKENI. CDR3 DNA: TGTGCCAGCTCACCCCGACAGGGTCCGGGAGATACGCAGTATTTT. Amino acids: CASSPRQGPGDTQYF.

The V call is TRBV4-1, the J call TRBJ1-5; D gene unclear. Germline CDR1 is MGHRA and CDR2 is YSYEKL. CDR3 size: 15 residues. V shed 0 bases and J shed 5 bases, with 11 bases lying between them. CDR3 DNA: TGCGCCAGCAGCCAAGATGTGGAAGGAGATCAGCCCCAGCATTTT. Its translation is CASSQDVEGDQPQHF.

This rearrangement joins TRBV29-1 to TRBJ2-7; D remains ambiguous. V shed 7 bases and J shed 5 bases, with 15 bases lying between them. Germline V gene data show CDR1 as SQVTM and CDR2 as ANQGSEA. This CDR3 is built from 12 residues. CDR3: CSATTPWDEQYF. The CDR3, as DNA: TGCAGCGCCACGACTCCGTGGGACGAGCAGTACTTC.

This chain connects TRBV18 to TRBJ2-5, with TRBD2 identical over 14 bases. Germline lookup yields CDR1 KGHSH and CDR2 LQKENI. There are 16 residues in the CDR3. Trimming took 5 bases from V and 1 from J; bases not matched to a gene: 3. The chain's CDR3 is CASSSGLAGAQETQYF. CDR3 nucleotides: TGTGCCAGCTCATCGGGACTAGCGGGGGCCCAAGAGACCCAGTACTTC.

The CDR3 DNA sequence: TGTGCCAGCAGCTTTGGAGAAGATCAGCCCCAGCATTTT. This translates into CASSFGEDQPQHF. The gene calls are TRBV7-9 and TRBJ1-5; D unresolved. The CDR3 runs 13 residues. Trimming took 3 bases from V and 5 from J, leaving 8 bases between them. Per germline, CDR1 SEHNR and CDR2 FQNEAQ (reference sequence).

This chain uses TRBV6-5 with TRBJ2-1; TRBD2 is a possible D gene (6 bases). Trimming shortened V by 7 bases and J by 7 bases, and 20 bases separated the two germline ends. The germline V gene encodes CDR1 MNHEY and CDR2 SVGAGI. This CDR3 spans 15 amino acids. CDR3 DNA sequence: TGTGCCAGCATCCTACCCCGGGGAGGAGGGAATGAGCAGTTCTTC. It specifies CASILPRGGGNEQFF.

The chain has TRBV7-2 and TRBJ2-5; 10 bases match TRBD2. Germline loops: CDR1 SGHTA, CDR2 FQGNSA. The CDR3 spans 15 residues. The trim removed 3 bases at V and 7 bases at J, leaving 8 bases unmatched. The DNA for the CDR3 is TGTGCCAGCAGCTTGTCCAGCGGGGGGGCAGGGACCCAGTACTTC. Protein: CASSLSSGGAGTQYF.

The V and J genes are TRBV14 and TRBJ2-3; D possibly corresponds to TRBD2 (6 bases). Germline V gene data show CDR1 as SGHDN and CDR2 as FVKESK. The CDR3 has 16 residues. Trimming removed 1 base at V and 2 bases at J, with 13 bases between. The chain's CDR3 is CASSQGQRAYTDTQYF. CDR3 nucleotide sequence: TGTGCCAGCAGCCAAGGTCAGCGGGCCTACACAGATACGCAGTATTTT.

A single count supports this clone. The sample carries other DNA sequences with the same CDR3. The chain combines TRBV2 with TRBJ2-2, with D uncertain. CDR3 length: 11 residues. V was clipped by 6 bases and J by 5 bases, with 4 bases between them. Per the germline V gene, CDR1 is SNHLY and CDR2 is FYNNEI. The CDR3 reads CASRRTGELFF. The CDR3 nucleotides are TGTGCCAGCAGGAGGACCGGGGAGCTGTTTTTT.

The chain joins TRBV7-2 to TRBJ2-1, with 10 bases identical to TRBD1. The trim removed 5 bases at V and 7 bases at J, leaving 8 bases unmatched. The CDR3 has 15 residues. The germline V gene encodes CDR1 SGHTA and CDR2 FQGNSA. CDR3 sequence: CASSRRDRGRNEQFF. The CDR3 nucleotides read TGTGCCAGCAGCCGCCGGGACAGGGGAAGGAATGAGCAGTTCTTC.

This chain connects TRBV4-1 to TRBJ2-1; 8 nucleotides align to TRBD2. The germline CDR1 and CDR2 sequences are MGHRA and YSYEKL. After removal of 3 bases from V and 9 bases from J, the junction contained 10 bases not matched to a gene. CDR3 size: 15 residues. CDR3: CASSHGHGGGLEQFF. The DNA of the CDR3 is TGCGCCAGCAGCCACGGACACGGCGGGGGGCTTGAGCAGTTCTTC.

This clone has more than one count but fewer than ten. This chain uses TRBV9 with TRBJ1-2, with 7 bases identical to TRBD1. V trimming: 3 bases; J trimming: 5 bases; junction bases outside the gene matches: 4. This CDR3 region has 13 residues. From germline, CDR1 is SGDLS and CDR2 YYNGEE. CDR3 sequence (DNA): TGTGCCAGCAGCGCAGGGGGACTGTATGGCTACACCTTC. Residues: CASSAGGLYGYTF.